This is a list of T cell receptor beta chains from one sample in a study of response to subunit inactivated influenza vaccine. TCRdb reanalysed the RT-PCR reads using MiXCR and keeps one entry per CDR3 protein. The sample lists approximately 480,000 distinct CDR3 sequences; roughly 9.8% were seen once. The source material was PBMCs from blood, sampled about 40 days after vaccination. The receptors stem from a man aged 45-65 years who received an inactivated influenza vaccine. Each CDR3 is given with its conserved first and last residue. A D gene is named only where the DNA matches it firmly. Not every row has a clone size; where given, it reads once, few, many or a size class.

DNA: TGTGCCAGCAGCCCCCGACCGGGACAGGGTTCCTACGAGCAGTACTTC
CDR3: CASSPRPGQGSYEQYF
size: .
J: TRBJ2-7
D: TRBD1
V: TRBV7-2

DNA: TGTGCCAGCAGCTCGAATAGGGGAATAGGTGAAAAACTGTTTTTT
CDR3: CASSSNRGIGEKLFF
size: .
J: TRBJ1-4
D: .
V: TRBV11-2

DNA: TGTGCCAGCAGGAAGAGCGGTAGCAATCAGCCCCAGCATTTT
CDR3: CASRKSGSNQPQHF
size: many
J: TRBJ1-5
D: .
V: TRBV12-3/TRBV12-4

DNA: TGTGCCAGCAGACGCGGGGGCACAGATACGCAGTATTTT
CDR3: CASRRGGTDTQYF
size: .
J: TRBJ2-3
D: .
V: TRBV27

DNA: TGTGCCAGCAGTGAAGACAGGGGATGGACTGAAGCTTTCTTT
CDR3: CASSEDRGWTEAFF
size: few
J: TRBJ1-1
D: TRBD1
V: TRBV6-1

DNA: TGTGCCACCAGTGGAGGGGGGTCCACCTACGAGCAGTACTTC
CDR3: CATSGGGSTYEQYF
size: .
J: TRBJ2-7
D: .
V: TRBV24-1

DNA: TGTGCCAGCAGCTCTTACAGGGTGACCCTAGGCGAGCAGTACTTC
CDR3: CASSSYRVTLGEQYF
size: few
J: TRBJ2-7
D: .
V: TRBV7-9

DNA: TGTGCCAGCAGCTTTTTTGTGAGACAGGGCTCCTTTGGGTTACAAGAGACCCAGTACTTC
CDR3: CASSFFVRQGSFGLQETQYF
size: .
J: TRBJ2-5
D: TRBD1
V: TRBV11-1

DNA: TGCAGTGCTAGCTCAGCAGATACGCAGTATTTT
CDR3: CSASSADTQYF
size: few
J: TRBJ2-3
D: .
V: TRBV20-1

DNA: TGCGCCAGCAGCTTGGACGACACGAAATCACCCCTCCACTTT
CDR3: CASSLDDTKSPLHF
size: many
J: TRBJ1-6
D: .
V: TRBV5-1

DNA: TGTGCCAGCAGCGTATGGAAGACGGGACAGGGCCTCACAGATACGCAGTATTTT
CDR3: CASSVWKTGQGLTDTQYF
size: .
J: TRBJ2-3
D: TRBD1
V: TRBV9

DNA: TGTGCCAGCATGGTGCAGCGGGGTGATACGCAGTATTTT
CDR3: CASMVQRGDTQYF
size: many
J: TRBJ2-3
D: TRBD2
V: TRBV27

DNA: TGTGCCACCAGCAGAAGACAGGGGGCTGTCTCCCCTGAAGCTTTCTTT
CDR3: CATSRRQGAVSPEAFF
size: few
J: TRBJ1-1
D: TRBD1
V: TRBV15

DNA: TGTGCCAGCAGCAAGACACTTACCACAGAGACCCAGTACTTC
CDR3: CASSKTLTTETQYF
size: few
J: TRBJ2-5
D: .
V: TRBV7-8

DNA: TGTGCCAGCAGCTTGATCGCCAGGGGGCTCGATGGGGCCAACGTCCTGACTTTC
CDR3: CASSLIARGLDGANVLTF
size: .
J: TRBJ2-6
D: TRBD1
V: TRBV11-2

DNA: TGTGCCAGCAGCCGGCGACAGGGGGCGAACACCGGGGAGCTGTTTTTT
CDR3: CASSRRQGANTGELFF
size: few
J: TRBJ2-2
D: TRBD1
V: TRBV4-2

DNA: TGTGCCAGCAGTTTTCGAGTGCCCGCAGATACGCAGTATTTT
CDR3: CASSFRVPADTQYF
size: .
J: TRBJ2-3
D: .
V: TRBV28

DNA: TGCGCCAGCAGCCAAGGGGAGGGAAGCTCCTACAATGAGCAGTTCTTC
CDR3: CASSQGEGSSYNEQFF
size: .
J: TRBJ2-1
D: TRBD2
V: TRBV4-1

DNA: TGTGCCAGCAGCCAAATCGCGGGAGGGTTGAGGGAGCAGTACTTC
CDR3: CASSQIAGGLREQYF
size: .
J: TRBJ2-7
D: TRBD2
V: TRBV4-2

DNA: TGCAGCGTTGGGGGACTAGCAATCAATGAGCAGTTCTTC
CDR3: CSVGGLAINEQFF
size: .
J: TRBJ2-1
D: TRBD2
V: TRBV29-1

DNA: TGTGCCAGCCACCCCGGGACAGCGAGAGCCGGGGAGCTGTTTTTT
CDR3: CASHPGTARAGELFF
size: .
J: TRBJ2-2
D: TRBD1
V: TRBV12-3/TRBV12-4

DNA: TGTGCCAGCAGCTTGGAGAGGACTGGGCGGACCCCCGGCACAGATACGCAGTATTTT
CDR3: CASSLERTGRTPGTDTQYF
size: .
J: TRBJ2-3
D: .
V: TRBV5-4

DNA: TGTGCCAGCAGCTCGGGACAGCCGAACACTGAAGCTTTCTTT
CDR3: CASSSGQPNTEAFF
size: many
J: TRBJ1-1
D: TRBD1
V: TRBV5-1

DNA: TGCAGCGTTGGGGTGCGGGGGCAGCCCCAGCATTTT
CDR3: CSVGVRGQPQHF
size: few
J: TRBJ1-5
D: .
V: TRBV29-1

DNA: TGCAGTGCTGGATTCCATGAGCAGTTCTTC
CDR3: CSAGFHEQFF
size: .
J: TRBJ2-1
D: .
V: TRBV20-1

DNA: TGCAGTGCTAGAGATACGGGGGGCTTTGAGCAGTTCTTC
CDR3: CSARDTGGFEQFF
size: few
J: TRBJ2-1
D: .
V: TRBV20-1

DNA: TGTGCCAGCAGAACCACAGGGGCTGTTAACTATGGCTACACCTTC
CDR3: CASRTTGAVNYGYTF
size: few
J: TRBJ1-2
D: TRBD1
V: TRBV6-1

DNA: TGTGCCAGCTCACTGACAGGTTCAACTAATGAAAAACTGTTTTTT
CDR3: CASSLTGSTNEKLFF
size: .
J: TRBJ1-4
D: .
V: TRBV18

DNA: TGCGCCAGCAGCTTGGAAAGGCAGGCGGAGCAGTACTTC
CDR3: CASSLERQAEQYF
size: many
J: TRBJ2-7
D: .
V: TRBV5-1

DNA: TGCGCCAGCAGCCAAGTACTAGCGGGGGCTGTGGGGACAGATACGCAGTATTTT
CDR3: CASSQVLAGAVGTDTQYF
size: few
J: TRBJ2-3
D: TRBD2
V: TRBV4-1

DNA: TGCAGCGTCCTACTGAGAACCGGGGAGCTGTTTTTT
CDR3: CSVLLRTGELFF
size: many
J: TRBJ2-2
D: .
V: TRBV29-1

DNA: TGCGCCAGCAGCTCCGGCGTGGGGGGACGAGAGACCCAGTACTTC
CDR3: CASSSGVGGRETQYF
size: few
J: TRBJ2-5
D: .
V: TRBV5-1

DNA: TGTGCCAGCTCACCAGGGGACTATTCACCCCTCCACTTT
CDR3: CASSPGDYSPLHF
size: few
J: TRBJ1-6
D: .
V: TRBV18

DNA: TGTGCCATCAGTGGGGGCAGCAACAGGGGTCAGCCCCAGCATTTT
CDR3: CAISGGSNRGQPQHF
size: few
J: TRBJ1-5
D: TRBD1
V: TRBV10-3

DNA: TGCAGCGTACTCAGGGGCCAAGAGACCCAGTACTTC
CDR3: CSVLRGQETQYF
size: many
J: TRBJ2-5
D: .
V: TRBV29-1

DNA: TGCGCCAGCAGCCACCGGGACAGGGGCGAGCAGTACTTC
CDR3: CASSHRDRGEQYF
size: few
J: TRBJ2-7
D: TRBD1
V: TRBV5-1

DNA: TGCAGTGCTCAAACTAGCGGGGGGGCCTACGAGCAGTACTTC
CDR3: CSAQTSGGAYEQYF
size: many
J: TRBJ2-7
D: TRBD2
V: TRBV20-1

DNA: TGCGCCAGCAGCCTGGGGCCGGAGGACTATGGCTACACCTTC
CDR3: CASSLGPEDYGYTF
size: many
J: TRBJ1-2
D: .
V: TRBV5-1

DNA: TGCGCCAGCAGCTTTTCCCAGGGGGACTCCTACTACTACGAGCAGTACTTC
CDR3: CASSFSQGDSYYYEQYF
size: .
J: TRBJ2-7
D: .
V: TRBV5-1

DNA: TGTGCCATCAGGGATTACACAGATACGCAGTATTTT
CDR3: CAIRDYTDTQYF
size: many
J: TRBJ2-3
D: .
V: TRBV10-3

DNA: TGCAGCGTTGGGCGCGGGACAAGCACAGATACGCAGTATTTT
CDR3: CSVGRGTSTDTQYF
size: many
J: TRBJ2-3
D: .
V: TRBV29-1

DNA: TGCGCCAGCAGCTTGGGACAGGAGCGCACAGATACGCAGTATTTT
CDR3: CASSLGQERTDTQYF
size: few
J: TRBJ2-3
D: .
V: TRBV5-1

DNA: TGTGCCAGCAGCAGGGACAGGGGGCTCGGAGAGACCCAGTACTTC
CDR3: CASSRDRGLGETQYF
size: many
J: TRBJ2-5
D: TRBD1
V: TRBV13

DNA: TGTGCCTGGAGTTCTACTGACCCGGGACAGGGGTTCGAGCCGTACTTC
CDR3: CAWSSTDPGQGFEPYF
size: .
J: TRBJ2-7
D: TRBD1
V: TRBV30

DNA: TGTGCCACCGGCGCCCTTAGCGGGGGGGTGAGTAGCACAGATACGCAGTATTTT
CDR3: CATGALSGGVSSTDTQYF
size: .
J: TRBJ2-3
D: TRBD2
V: TRBV10-3

DNA: TGCGCCAGCAGCTTCGGGTCGGGGGACAATCAGCCCCAGCATTTT
CDR3: CASSFGSGDNQPQHF
size: once
J: TRBJ1-5
D: .
V: TRBV5-1

DNA: TGTGCCAGCAGCTACCAGGGGAACTACGAGCAGTACTTC
CDR3: CASSYQGNYEQYF
size: many
J: TRBJ2-7
D: .
V: TRBV5-5

DNA: TGCAGCGTTGCCCAGGGAGCCTACGAGCAGTACTTC
CDR3: CSVAQGAYEQYF
size: many
J: TRBJ2-7
D: .
V: TRBV29-1

DNA: TGTGCTAGCTCACAGGGGAGCTCTGGAAACACCATATATTTT
CDR3: CASSQGSSGNTIYF
size: many
J: TRBJ1-3
D: TRBD1
V: TRBV12-5

DNA: TGTGCCAGCAGCTTATGGGGACTAGCGGTCCCATACAATGAGCAGTTCTTC
CDR3: CASSLWGLAVPYNEQFF
size: many
J: TRBJ2-1
D: TRBD2
V: TRBV7-9

DNA: TGTGCCAGCAGCTTGATACAGAGACTCACAGATACGCAGTATTTT
CDR3: CASSLIQRLTDTQYF
size: few
J: TRBJ2-3
D: .
V: TRBV11-2

DNA: TGTGCCAGCAGCCAAGATCCGGGACTAGGGAGAGATACGCAGTATTTT
CDR3: CASSQDPGLGRDTQYF
size: few
J: TRBJ2-3
D: TRBD2
V: TRBV4-2

DNA: TGTGCCAGCAGTTACTCTCAGGTCCCCAGCACAGATACGCAGTATTTT
CDR3: CASSYSQVPSTDTQYF
size: .
J: TRBJ2-3
D: .
V: TRBV6-5

DNA: TGCAGTGCTAGAGCGACCGGGACAACCCTAAACTATGGCTACACCTTC
CDR3: CSARATGTTLNYGYTF
size: few
J: TRBJ1-2
D: .
V: TRBV20-1

DNA: TGCAGTGCTAGAATAGGCCCGAGTCTCGGCGAGCAGTACTTC
CDR3: CSARIGPSLGEQYF
size: many
J: TRBJ2-7
D: .
V: TRBV20-1

DNA: TGTGCCAGCAGCCAACCACTAGGTGCCAAGCGCTCCGAGCAGTACTTC
CDR3: CASSQPLGAKRSEQYF
size: many
J: TRBJ2-7
D: .
V: TRBV3-1

DNA: TGTGCCAGCAGCTTAAGTCCGGGGAGCACAGATACGCAGTATTTT
CDR3: CASSLSPGSTDTQYF
size: few
J: TRBJ2-3
D: .
V: TRBV5-5

DNA: TGCAGTGCTAGAGGGTTAGCGGGGGCCTACGAGCAGTACTTC
CDR3: CSARGLAGAYEQYF
size: many
J: TRBJ2-7
D: TRBD2
V: TRBV20-1